This record looks at one TCR beta chain sequence and its context. This specimen comes from a study of monozygotic twins with inflammatory bowel disease. Germline lookup yields CDR1 LNHDA and CDR2 SQIVND (reference sequence). CDR3 length equals 14 residues. TCRdb reprocessed the 5' RACE reads and stores each CDR3 protein as one record, lacking DNA. There are about 170,000 distinct CDR3 sequences in the sample, with approximately 2.8% held by the top ten. The sequenced sample consisted of blood. The clonotype comes from a human donor with ulcerative colitis or Crohn's disease, or a healthy co-twin of an affected twin (not recorded which). V is TRBV19 and J is TRBJ2-7; lacking DNA, the TRBD2 call made by TCRdb goes unchecked. The CDR3 sequence is CASSRPGLSYEQYF. Together with reference TRBV19 and TRBJ2-7, the CDR3 gives the full variable domain: DGGITQSPKYLFRKEGQNVTLSCEQNLNHDAMYWYRQDPGQGLRLIYYSQIVNDFQKGDIAEGYSVSREKKESFPLTVTSAQKNPTAFYLCASSRPGLSYEQYFGPGTRLTVT.